This record covers a single T cell receptor beta chain. The sample is drawn from a study of T cells in localized non-small cell lung cancer. V was cut by 6 bases and J by 2 bases, with 11 bases left in between. The CDR3 contains 13 residues. The germline V gene encodes CDR1 SGHRS and CDR2 YFSETQ. Repertoires were generated with immunoSEQ multiplex PCR, while TCRdb's copy carries only in-frame clones and drops some. The profile shows around 30,000 clones, around 92% of them singletons. Sample: peripheral blood mononuclear cells, taken before any cancer treatment. This receptor was identified in a woman aged 40-70 years with stage III lung adenocarcinoma. J is TRBJ1-2 and V is TRBV5-1, with no clear D. The CDR3 DNA sequence: TGCGCCAGCACCTCTGGGGAGAACTATGGCTACACCTTC. This gives the protein CASTSGENYGYTF.